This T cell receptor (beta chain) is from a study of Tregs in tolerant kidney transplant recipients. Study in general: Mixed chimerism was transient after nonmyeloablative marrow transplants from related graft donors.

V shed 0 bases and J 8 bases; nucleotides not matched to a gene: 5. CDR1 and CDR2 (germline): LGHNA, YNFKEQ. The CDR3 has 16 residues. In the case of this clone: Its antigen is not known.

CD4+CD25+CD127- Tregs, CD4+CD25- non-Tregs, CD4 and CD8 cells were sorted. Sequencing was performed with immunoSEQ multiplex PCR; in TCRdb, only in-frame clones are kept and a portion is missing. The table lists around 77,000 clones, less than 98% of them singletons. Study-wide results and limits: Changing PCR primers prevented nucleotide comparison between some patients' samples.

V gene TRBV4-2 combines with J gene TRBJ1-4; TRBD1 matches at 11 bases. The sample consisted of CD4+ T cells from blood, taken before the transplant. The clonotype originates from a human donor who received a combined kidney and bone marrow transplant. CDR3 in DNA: TGTGCCAGCAGCCAAGATAGGGGACAGGGGGAAGAAAAACTGTTTTTT. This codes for CASSQDRGQGEEKLFF.